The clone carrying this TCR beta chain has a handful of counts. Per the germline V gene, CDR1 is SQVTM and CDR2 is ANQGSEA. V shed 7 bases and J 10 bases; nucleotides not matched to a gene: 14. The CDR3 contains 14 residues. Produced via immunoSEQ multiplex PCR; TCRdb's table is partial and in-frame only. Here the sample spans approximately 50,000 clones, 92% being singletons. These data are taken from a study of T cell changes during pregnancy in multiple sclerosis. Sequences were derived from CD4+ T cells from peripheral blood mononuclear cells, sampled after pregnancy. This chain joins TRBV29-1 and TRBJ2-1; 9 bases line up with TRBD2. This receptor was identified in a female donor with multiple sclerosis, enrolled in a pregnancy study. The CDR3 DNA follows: TGCAGCGCCCAGACTAGCGGCGAGGGCCGGGAGCAGTTCTTC. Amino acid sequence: CSAQTSGEGREQFF.